The T cell receptor beta chain under discussion was sequenced for a study of blood T cells in healthy people across ages (dated by TCRdb to between 2015 and 2016). For the wider study: In model experiments, template switching captured roughly one uniquely barcoded TCR beta cDNA molecule for every two T cells. To track age-related changes in TCR beta repertoire diversity, the study relied on deep sequencing normalized with unique cDNA molecular identifiers. The donors were divided into four age groups: young (average approximately 15 years), middle-aged (approximately 39), aged (approximately 62) and long-lived (about 90). To avoid experimental bias, donors of different ages were distributed randomly across sequencing lanes. Using the same blood draw, the study looked at two additional independent replicas of 1 million unique cDNA reads for two donors, one aged 18 to 30 and the other aged 80 or older. What the work shows at the level of the full study, not this receptor alone: Estimates of total diversity from one million sequenced T cells were regarded as lower bounds and underestimates. Bulk unsorted PBMC profiling prevented conclusive comparison of naive and antigen-experienced compartments. The long-lived group showed more naive CD4+ T cells, fewer expanded clones and increased TCR diversity than the aged group, suggesting age selection. Because the CMV infection status of the donors was unknown, age-related changes in expanded clonotypes may potentially have been confounded. Observed TCR beta diversity per million T cells fell roughly linearly with age, and a significant reduction was already apparent by age roughly 40. The percentage of naive T cells measured by flow cytometry correlated strongly with observed TCR beta diversity.

Donors were a few dozen systemically healthy Caucasian individuals from Russia aged roughly 6 to 90 years. Around 10 milliliters of peripheral blood were drawn from each donor into EDTA-treated Vacutainer tubes. Ficoll-Paque density-gradient centrifugation was used to isolate PBMCs, with at least 7 million obtained per sample. Total RNA, at least 5 micrograms per sample, was extracted from PBMCs with Trizol reagent. Naive CD45RAhigh/CD27high T cell percentages were measured by flow cytometry on a PBMC aliquot from every donor. As encoded in the germline V gene (reference sequence), CDR1 is SEHNR while CDR2 is FQNEAQ. The CDR3 runs 14 residues from the cysteine to the phenylalanine. Of the read, only the CDR3 DNA is kept; its 42 bases are in frame from base 1. Remarks on this clonotype: This receptor's antigen is unknown. Relative to the germline gene, one junction end is altered; a read error may explain this.

Preparation of the library involved 5' RACE. These reads were obtained on an Illumina HiSeq 2500. The second PCR ran for roughly 7 to 11 cycles and used a J-beta primer mix along with a sample-barcoded 5' primer. A template-switch 5' adaptor carrying 12 random nucleotides introduced a unique molecular identifier onto each TCR beta cDNA molecule. At least 2.5 million CDR3-containing paired-end reads were obtained from each sample. First-strand cDNA was synthesized from all RNA with the Mint cDNA synthesis kit, primed by a TRBC-specific oligonucleotide. All cDNA was treated with uracil-DNA glycosylase and then went through a first 18-cycle PCR with the universal primers M1SS and BC2_uni_R. Regarding the original processing steps: For normalization, 1 million high-quality reads, each with a distinct molecular identifier, were randomly selected from each sample. Reads with shared molecular identifiers were discarded instead of being binned into consensus sequences. CDR3 identification, clonotype clustering and error correction used MiTCR with a Q25 quality threshold and the strictest error-elimination algorithm. A nonparametric unseen species model using Euler transformation provided a lower-bound estimate of total TCR beta diversity. Through fastp at Q25 and MiXCR, TCRdb rebuilt clones from the public reads, retaining in-frame beta chains. Each entry is one CDR3 protein sequence, shown with its most common DNA and genes. The V and J calls, along with clone size, are taken from TCRdb and not from the paper's own processing. The sample table records around 870,000 distinct CDR3 sequences; around 28% of these occur just once. The top ten clones comprise around a sixth of the sample.

This chain is built from TRBV7-9 and TRBJ2-5, with the D call perhaps TRBD1 or TRBD2, as 5 bases match in each case. The tail of the sequence fits TRBJ2-1 better, so the J call may be wrong. The receptor comes from an elderly woman in good health. Specimen: blood. The DNA reads as follows: TGTGACAGCAGCCCGGGACCGAATCAAGAGACCCAGTTCTTC. This yields the protein CDSSPGPNQETQFF.